This T cell receptor (beta chain) is from a study of control samples from healthy donors and cancer patients. TCRdb keeps only in-frame clones here, not all; method: immunoSEQ multiplex PCR. The sample holds 100,000 to 150,000 clones, 80% to 95% seen once. This clone is a singleton in its sample. With 0 bases clipped from V and 7 bases from J, the junction kept 7 bases outside the gene matches. The germline V gene encodes CDR1 ENHRY and CDR2 SYGVKD. The CDR3 is made up of 16 amino acids. The V call is TRBV10-3, the J call TRBJ1-5; 9 nucleotides agree with TRBD1. The source is a man at least 80 years old with head and neck cancer. The specimen sequenced was PBMCs. This CDR3 is CAISESPGQGGQPQHF. CDR3 nucleotide sequence: TGTGCCATCAGTGAGTCACCGGGACAGGGCGGGCAGCCCCAGCATTTT.